This T cell receptor beta chain was identified during a study of blood T cell repertoires in COVID-19. On the study more broadly: Nucleic acid was either cDNA or gDNA, and it came from T cells, B-cell-depleted T cells, or PBMCs.

Participant age was roughly 18 to 100 years, and participants resided in fewer than 25 US areas. Participant-given clinical history determined each cohort assignment. Study processing details: From reference gene primer amplification, estimates of nucleated cell counts were derived. Assay used: immunoSEQ multiplex PCR; TCRdb lists only in-frame clones, some missing. V and J calls and clone size come straight from that table; D and trimming were deduced from the DNA. The table records some 220,000 clones, just under 85% of them present only once. The CDR3 extends over 15 amino acids. With V trimmed by 4 bases and J by 4 bases, 6 bases remained unmatched. Looked up from germline, CDR1 is LGHDT and CDR2 is YNNKEL (reference sequence).

What was sequenced was PBMCs or T cells enriched from blood (not recorded which). The TCR was taken from a middle-aged woman with acute COVID-19. This chain joins TRBV3-1 (or the pseudogene TRBV3-2) and TRBJ2-2, with 7 bases lining up with TRBD2. The CDR3 loop reads CASSPWDYVTGELFF. The DNA of the CDR3 is TGTGCCAGCAGCCCGTGGGACTACGTCACCGGGGAGCTGTTTTTT.